This T cell receptor beta chain emerged from a study of T cell responses to AZD1222 COVID-19 vaccine. Only in-frame clones appear in the TCRdb table, and some are missing; sequencing was by immunoSEQ multiplex PCR. The sample includes about 130,000 clones, more than 80% of them seen just once. The TCR was taken from an adult who received the AZD1222 COVID-19 vaccine. The specimen comprised peripheral blood, sampled 28 days after the second AZD1222 dose.

The CDR3 coding sequence is TGTGCCAGCAGCTTTGGTGGTGTGAACACTGAAGCTTTCTTT. It codes for CASSFGGVNTEAFF. The chain joins TRBV7-9 to TRBJ1-1; D uncertain. From germline, CDR1 is SEHNR and CDR2 FQNEAQ (reference sequence). V lost 3 bases, J lost 0 bases, and 8 bases lay in between. This CDR3 region has 14 residues.